The sequence of this T cell receptor (beta chain) was determined in a study of blood T cell repertoires in COVID-19. At the level of the study: Samples representing acute and convalescent COVID-19 were sourced from the United States, Italy and Spain.

The CDR3 contains 14 residues. The germline gives CDR1 MNHEY, CDR2 SVGEGT. The germline V and J ends were trimmed by 5 bases and 0 bases, with 8 bases remaining between them. Libraries were prepared by immunoSEQ multiplex PCR; TCRdb keeps only in-frame clonotypes and omits some of them. The sample records over 150,000 clones, approximately 81% being singletons. The source of this sequence is a man aged 18 to 35 with active or convalescent COVID-19. The chain has TRBV6-2 or TRBV6-3 and TRBJ1-5; D ambiguous. Material for sequencing was peripheral blood. The CDR3 region has the DNA TGTGCCAGCAGTCCCTACTCTAGCAATCAGCCCCAGCATTTT. It encodes CASSPYSSNQPQHF.